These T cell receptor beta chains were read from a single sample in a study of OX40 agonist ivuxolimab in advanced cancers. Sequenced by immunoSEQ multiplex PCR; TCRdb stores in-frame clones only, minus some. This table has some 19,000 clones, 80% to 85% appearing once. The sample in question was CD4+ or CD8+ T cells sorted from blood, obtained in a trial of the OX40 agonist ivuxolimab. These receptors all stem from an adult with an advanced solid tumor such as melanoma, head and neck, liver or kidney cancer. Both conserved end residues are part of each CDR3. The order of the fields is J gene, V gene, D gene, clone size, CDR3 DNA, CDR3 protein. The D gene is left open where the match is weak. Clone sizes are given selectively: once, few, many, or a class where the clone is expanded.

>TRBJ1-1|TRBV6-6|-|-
TGTGCCAGCAGTTCCGCGGGAAGGAACACTGAAGCTTTCTTT
CASSSAGRNTEAFF
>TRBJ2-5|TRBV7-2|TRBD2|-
TGTGCCAGCAGCACCTGGACTAGCGGGAGTGAGACCCAGTACTTC
CASSTWTSGSETQYF
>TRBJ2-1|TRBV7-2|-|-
TGTGCCAGCAGCTTAATGGTTTTGGGAAATGAGCAGTTCTTC
CASSLMVLGNEQFF
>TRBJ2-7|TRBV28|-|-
TGTGCCAGCAGTTTAGGAACACTTTCCTACGAGCAGTACTTC
CASSLGTLSYEQYF
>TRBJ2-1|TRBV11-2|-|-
TGTGCCAGCAGCTTCGGGAGCTCCTACAATGAGCAGTTCTTC
CASSFGSSYNEQFF
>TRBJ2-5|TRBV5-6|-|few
TGTGCCAGCAGAACACCGGGGGAGACCCAGTACTTC
CASRTPGETQYF
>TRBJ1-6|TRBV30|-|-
TGTGCCTGGGACAGTAATTCACCCCTCCACTTT
CAWDSNSPLHF
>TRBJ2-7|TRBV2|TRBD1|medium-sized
TGTGCCAGCAGCGAGGACAGGGGCCACGAGCAGTACTTC
CASSEDRGHEQYF
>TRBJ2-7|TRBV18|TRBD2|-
TGTGCCAGCTCAACGACACTAGCGGGAGTAGGGGAGCAGTACTTC
CASSTTLAGVGEQYF
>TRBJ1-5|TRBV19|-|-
TGTGCCAGTAGTATAGTAGTGGGCAGGCCGGGCAATCAGCCCCAGCATTTT
CASSIVVGRPGNQPQHF
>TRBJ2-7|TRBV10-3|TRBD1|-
TGTGCCATCAACCAGGACAGGGTGACCCACGAGCAGTACTTC
CAINQDRVTHEQYF
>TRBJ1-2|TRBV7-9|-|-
TGTGCCAGCAGCTTACGACTAGACTATGGCTACACCTTC
CASSLRLDYGYTF
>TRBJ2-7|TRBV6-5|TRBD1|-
TGTGCCAGCAGTCAAACAGGGGGTGAGCAGTACTTC
CASSQTGGEQYF
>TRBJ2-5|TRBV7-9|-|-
TGTGCCAGCGAAAGCAGGGAGACCCAGTACTTC
CASESRETQYF
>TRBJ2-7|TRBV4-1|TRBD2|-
TGCGCCAGCAGCCAAGTGGGGACTAGGGTGAACGAGCAGTACTTC
CASSQVGTRVNEQYF
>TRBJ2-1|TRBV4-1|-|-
TGCGCCAGCAGCCAAGGCGTGGGACAGACACTAGCCAATGAGCAGTTCTTC
CASSQGVGQTLANEQFF
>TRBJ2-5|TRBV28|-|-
TGTGCCAGCAGTCCCGACAGCCAAGAGACCCAGTACTTC
CASSPDSQETQYF
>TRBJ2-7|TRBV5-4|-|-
TGTGCCAGCAGCTACCCACTGGACTACGAGCAGTACTTC
CASSYPLDYEQYF
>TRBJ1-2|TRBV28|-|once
TGTGCCAGCAGTTTTGGAGGGACGGGCAACTATGGCTACACCTTC
CASSFGGTGNYGYTF
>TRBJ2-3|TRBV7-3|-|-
TGTGCCAGCAGCGGAAACACAGATACGCAGTATTTT
CASSGNTDTQYF
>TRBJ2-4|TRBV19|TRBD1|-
TGTGCCAGTCACTTCGGGACAGGGGCGGGAAACATTCAGTACTTC
CASHFGTGAGNIQYF
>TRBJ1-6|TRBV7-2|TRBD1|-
TGTGCCAGCAGCGCCCGACAGGGGAGGAATTCACCCCTCCACTTT
CASSARQGRNSPLHF
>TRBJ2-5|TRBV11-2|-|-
TGTGCCAGCAGCTTAGCGGGCTTGGAGGAGCAGTACTTC
CASSLAGLEEQYF
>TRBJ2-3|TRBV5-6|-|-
TGTGCCAGCAGCCCAGGACATTTCACAGATACGCAGTATTTT
CASSPGHFTDTQYF
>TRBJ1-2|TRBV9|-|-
TGTGCCACTCCAGAGGGCTACACCTTC
CATPEGYTF
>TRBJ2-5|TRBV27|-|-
TGTGCCAGCAGTTTAAAGCCGGGGTGGGCAGAGACCCAGTACTTC
CASSLKPGWAETQYF
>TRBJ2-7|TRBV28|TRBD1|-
TGTGCCAGCAGGGACCGGGACAGGCCTACCTACGAGCAGTACTTC
CASRDRDRPTYEQYF
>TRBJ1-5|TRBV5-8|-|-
TGTGCCAGCAGCCAAAATCAGCCCCAGCATTTT
CASSQNQPQHF
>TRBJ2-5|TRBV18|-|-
TGTGCCAGCTCACCATTTCGAGAGACCCAGTACTTC
CASSPFRETQYF
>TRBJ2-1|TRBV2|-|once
TGTGCCAGCAAAGGGGAAGCGAGCTCCTACAATGAGCAGTTCTTC
CASKGEASSYNEQFF
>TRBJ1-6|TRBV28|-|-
TGTGCCAGCAGTTCCGGGTGGAGAACCCTCCACTTT
CASSSGWRTLHF
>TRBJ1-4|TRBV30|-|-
TGTGCCTGGAGCTTGCAGGGGATCTACGAAAAACTGTTTTTT
CAWSLQGIYEKLFF
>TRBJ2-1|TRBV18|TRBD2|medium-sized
TGTGCCAGCTCACCACCGGAGTTAGCGGGAGTTCCTTTCTTC
CASSPPELAGVPFF
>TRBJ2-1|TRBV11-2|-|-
TGTGCCAGCAGTACCTCCCTGGCTTACTACAATGAGCAGTTCTTC
CASSTSLAYYNEQFF
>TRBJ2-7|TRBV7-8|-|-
TGTGCCAGCAGCTTAGTCGGGAGCTCCTACGAGCAGTACTTC
CASSLVGSSYEQYF
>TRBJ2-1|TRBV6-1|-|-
TGTGCCAGCAGTGTTATAAACTCCTACAATGAGCAGTTCTTC
CASSVINSYNEQFF
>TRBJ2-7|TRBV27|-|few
TGTGCCAGCAGTTCCGACAGGATCCTCTCCTACGAGCAGTACTTC
CASSSDRILSYEQYF
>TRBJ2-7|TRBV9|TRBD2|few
TGTGCCAGCAGCCCGGGACTAGCGGGAGTCGGGTACGAGCAGTACTTC
CASSPGLAGVGYEQYF
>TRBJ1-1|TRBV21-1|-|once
TGTGCCAGCAGCAAGGTGGACAGAAACACTGAAGCTTTCTTT
CASSKVDRNTEAFF
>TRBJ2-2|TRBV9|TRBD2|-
TGTGCCAGCAGCGTAACGGGGGGAGCCGGGGAGCTGTTTTTT
CASSVTGGAGELFF
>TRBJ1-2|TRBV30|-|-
TGTGCCTGGAGTACGGACATCCTGAACTATGGCTACACCTTC
CAWSTDILNYGYTF
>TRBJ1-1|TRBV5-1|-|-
TGCGCCAGCAGCTATTACAGGGAGGCGAACACTGAAGCTTTCTTT
CASSYYREANTEAFF
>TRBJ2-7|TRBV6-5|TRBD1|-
TGTGCCAGCACCGCGACAGGGTTTTCCTACGAGCAGTACTTC
CASTATGFSYEQYF
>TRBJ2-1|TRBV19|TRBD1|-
TGTGCCAGTAGGTCACCGGGACAGGGAAATAATGAGCAGTTCTTC
CASRSPGQGNNEQFF
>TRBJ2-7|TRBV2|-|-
TGTGCCAGCAGACCAGACTCCTACGAGCAGTACTTC
CASRPDSYEQYF
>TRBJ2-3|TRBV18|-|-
TGTGCCAGCTCACCATCGGGGACCACAGATACGCAGTATTTT
CASSPSGTTDTQYF
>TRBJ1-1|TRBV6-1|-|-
TGTGCCAGCAGTGCCACTATACAGGGCAACACTGAAGCTTTCTTT
CASSATIQGNTEAFF
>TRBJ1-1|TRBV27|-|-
TGTGCCAGCAGTTTGTGGCTGAACACTGAAGCTTTCTTT
CASSLWLNTEAFF
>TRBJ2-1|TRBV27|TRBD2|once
TGTGCCAGCAGTTCCAATAGCGGGAGACAGAACAATGAGCAGTTCTTC
CASSSNSGRQNNEQFF
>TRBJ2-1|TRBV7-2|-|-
TGTGCCAGCAGCTTAAACGATGTTTCCTACAATGAGCAGTTCTTC
CASSLNDVSYNEQFF
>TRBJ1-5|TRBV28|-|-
TGTGCCAGCAGTTTATCTGGCCCGAGCAATCAGCCCCAGCATTTT
CASSLSGPSNQPQHF
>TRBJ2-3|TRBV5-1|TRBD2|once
TGCGCCAGCAGCTTGTGGACTAGCGGCACAGATACGCAGTATTTT
CASSLWTSGTDTQYF
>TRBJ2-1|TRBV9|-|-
TGTGCCAGCAGCGAGGGGACGCCCGGCGGTGAGCAGTTCTTC
CASSEGTPGGEQFF
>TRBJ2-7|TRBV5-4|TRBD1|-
TGTGCCAGCAGCGGGGACAGGCCTACCTACGAGCAGTACTTC
CASSGDRPTYEQYF
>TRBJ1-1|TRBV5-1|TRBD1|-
TGCGCCAGCAGCAAATCAGGGACAGGGGATAACACTGAAGCTTTCTTT
CASSKSGTGDNTEAFF